What follows describes a single T cell receptor beta chain. Antigen: not known. Per germline, CDR1 SEHNR and CDR2 FQNEAQ (reference sequence). This CDR3 is 11 amino acids long. The germline V and J ends were trimmed by 5 bases and 6 bases, with 8 bases remaining between them. Unique molecular identifiers were attached to individual cDNA molecules. TCRdb re-called the 5' RACE reads with MiXCR, one entry per CDR3 protein. In the table there are about 87,000 distinct CDR3 sequences, 12% to 15% of which are singletons. The data belong to a study of early T cells in non-severe SARS-CoV-2 infection. Study-level background: Bulk RNA taken from unsorted whole blood was sequenced, leaving chains unpaired. Study-level points and caveats: A preference for anti-spike CD8 responses marked VDJdb matching, which missed private and CD4 specificities.

The source material was whole blood. This clonotype originated in an adult who was a healthcare worker with PCR-confirmed SARS-CoV-2 infection or an uninfected control (not recorded which). The chain combines TRBV7-9 with TRBJ2-7; D remains ambiguous. The CDR3 spells CASSPSSEQYF. CDR3 DNA: TGTGCCAGCAGCCCTTCGAGCGAGCAGTACTTC. Filled out from reference TRBV7-9 and TRBJ2-7, the complete variable domain reads DTGVSQNPRHKITKRGQNVTFRCDPISEHNRLYWYRQTLGQGPEFLTYFQNEAQLEKSRLLSDRFSAERPKGSFSTLEIQRTEQGDSAMYLCASSPSSEQYFGPGTRLTVT.